This TCR beta chain stems from a study of T cells in Graves' hyperthyroidism and ophthalmopathy. Findings of the study overall: The model forecast ophthalmopathy, anticipating it by a median about six months before onset. Ophthalmopathy and stable hyperthyroidism were told apart by a 13 V-J model.

The CDR3 is made up of 17 amino acids. The ends lost 6 bases at V and 7 bases at J; junction bases unmatched: 18. Cells are PBMCs isolated from around 9.4 ml of fresh blood. The TCR beta CDR3 regions underwent amplification using RNA transcripts as the source. In the first-round RT-PCR of the TCR CDR3, the HTBI primer set was used. Each CDR3 protein is one row after TCRdb ran MiXCR on the multiplex PCR reads. The sample has 600,000 to 750,000 distinct CDR3 sequences, 15% to 20% seen once. This clonotype was seen many times. Antigen specificity is unknown. Sequenced: blood. The chain recombines TRBV12-3 or TRBV12-4 with TRBJ2-1, with TRBD2 matching 7 bases. The receptor comes from a man in his fifties with Graves' hyperthyroidism. CDR3: CASSLRSLREGGNEQFF. CDR3 coding DNA: TGTGCCAGCAGCCTACGGAGTTTGAGGGAGGGCGGAAATGAGCAGTTCTTC.